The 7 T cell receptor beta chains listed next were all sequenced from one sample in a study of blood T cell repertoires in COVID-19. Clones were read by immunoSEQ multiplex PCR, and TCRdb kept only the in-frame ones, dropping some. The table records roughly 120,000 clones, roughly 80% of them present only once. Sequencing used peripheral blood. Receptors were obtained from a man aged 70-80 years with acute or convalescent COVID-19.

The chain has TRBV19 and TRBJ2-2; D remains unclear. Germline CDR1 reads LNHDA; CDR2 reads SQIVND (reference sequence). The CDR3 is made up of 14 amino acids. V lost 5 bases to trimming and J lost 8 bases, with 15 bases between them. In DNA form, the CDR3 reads TGTGCCAGTAGTTATACCCGACTCGGAGGGGAGCTGTTTTTT. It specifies CASSYTRLGGELFF.

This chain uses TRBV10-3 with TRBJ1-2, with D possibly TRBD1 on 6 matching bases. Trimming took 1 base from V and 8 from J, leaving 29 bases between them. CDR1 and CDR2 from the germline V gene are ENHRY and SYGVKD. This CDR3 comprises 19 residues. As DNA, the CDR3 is TGTGCCATCAGTGAGTTCGGAAGGCAGGGGCAGAGAGGGATCCGGGGCTACACCTTC. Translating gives CAISEFGRQGQRGIRGYTF.

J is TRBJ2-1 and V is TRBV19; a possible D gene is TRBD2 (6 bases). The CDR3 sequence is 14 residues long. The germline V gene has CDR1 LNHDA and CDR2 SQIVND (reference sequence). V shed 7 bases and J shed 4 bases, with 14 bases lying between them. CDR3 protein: CASTDGTVYNEQFF. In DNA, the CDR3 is TGTGCCAGTACCGACGGGACTGTTTACAATGAGCAGTTCTTC.

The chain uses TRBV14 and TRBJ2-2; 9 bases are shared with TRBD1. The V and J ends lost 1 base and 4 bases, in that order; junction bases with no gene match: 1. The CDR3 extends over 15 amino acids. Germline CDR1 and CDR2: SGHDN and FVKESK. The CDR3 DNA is TGTGCCAGCAGCCAAGTACAGGGGGCCACCGGGGAGCTGTTTTTT. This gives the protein CASSQVQGATGELFF. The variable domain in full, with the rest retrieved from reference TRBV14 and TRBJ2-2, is EAGVTQFPSHSVIEKGQTVTLRCDPISGHDNLYWYRRVMGKEIKFLLHFVKESKQDESGMPNNRFLAERTGGTYSTLKVQPAELEDSGVYFCASSQVQGATGELFFGEGSRLTVL.

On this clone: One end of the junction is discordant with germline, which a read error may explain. In DNA form, the CDR3 reads TGTGCCAGCAGATCGGGACAGCAGGTCTTC. It yields the protein CASRSGQQVF. This rearrangement joins TRBV11-2 to TRBJ2-7; TRBD1 matches 7 bases. The CDR3 runs to 10 residues. Germline lookup yields CDR1 SGHAT and CDR2 FQNNGV.

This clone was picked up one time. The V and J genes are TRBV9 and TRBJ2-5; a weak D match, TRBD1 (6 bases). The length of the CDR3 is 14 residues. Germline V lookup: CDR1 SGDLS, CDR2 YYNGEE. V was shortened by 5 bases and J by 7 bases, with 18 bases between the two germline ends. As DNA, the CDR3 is TGTGCCAGCAGTGAGGACAGTGGATTGAGGACCCAGTACTTC. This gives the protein CASSEDSGLRTQYF.

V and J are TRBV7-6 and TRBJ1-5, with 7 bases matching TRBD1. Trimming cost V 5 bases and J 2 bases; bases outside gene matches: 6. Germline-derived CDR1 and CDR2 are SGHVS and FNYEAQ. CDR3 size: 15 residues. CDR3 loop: CASSPGGWGNQPQHF. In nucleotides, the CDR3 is TGTGCCAGCAGCCCAGGGGGATGGGGCAATCAGCCCCAGCATTTT.